This paragraph reports one TCR beta chain. These data are taken from a study of PD-L1 blockade in urothelial cancer. Time point denoted: peripheral blood 6 weeks after treatment start. TCRdb's table, derived via immunoSEQ multiplex PCR, lists solely in-frame clones and lacks some. The sample carries tens of thousands of clones, 91% recorded once. Germline V gene sequence: CDR1 MRHNA, CDR2 SNTAGT. The V end lost 4 bases, the J end lost 12 bases, and 19 bases lay between the germline ends. The CDR3 length is 14 residues. Specimen: PBMCs, collected around atezolizumab (anti-PD-L1) treatment. This receptor was obtained from a man in his 70s with urothelial cancer. This sequence joins TRBV6-4 and TRBJ2-1; D uncertain. The CDR3 bases are TGTGCCAGCAGTGCAGGTATAACCCCAACCGGGCAGTTCTTC. Its translation is CASSAGITPTGQFF.